This is a list of T cell receptor beta chains from one sample in a study of shared clonotypes between healthy human individuals. Profiled with immunoSEQ multiplex PCR; TCRdb holds only in-frame clones, not every one. Of about 1.5 million clones in the sample, 98% are singletons; the top ten hold 0.4% to 0.55%. Sequencing input: naive CD4+ T cells sorted from blood. These receptors originate from a man between 25 and 39 years old in good health. The CDR3 runs from the conserved cysteine through the conserved F or W. A D gene is named only where the DNA matches it firmly. Not all rows give a size; the values are once, few, many and, for expanded clones, a class.

J gene: TRBJ2-4
D gene: -
clone size: -
V gene: TRBV19
CDR3 DNA: TGTGCCAGTATCATGCCGGGATACCCCATTCAGTACTTC
CDR3 protein: CASIMPGYPIQYF

J gene: TRBJ2-7
D gene: TRBD1
clone size: -
V gene: TRBV10-3
CDR3 DNA: TGTGCCATCAGTGCCACAGGGGAGCCCTACGAGCAGTACTTC
CDR3 protein: CAISATGEPYEQYF

J gene: TRBJ1-2
D gene: -
clone size: -
V gene: TRBV5-1
CDR3 DNA: TGCGCCAGCAGTATGAACCCATTGGGGGCGGACGGCTACACCTTC
CDR3 protein: CASSMNPLGADGYTF

J gene: TRBJ1-2
D gene: -
clone size: -
V gene: TRBV6-5
CDR3 DNA: TGTGCCAGCACTCCAGGGAAACGATTGGGCGGCTACACCTTC
CDR3 protein: CASTPGKRLGGYTF

J gene: TRBJ2-7
D gene: TRBD1
clone size: -
V gene: TRBV9
CDR3 DNA: TGTGCCAGCAGCGTAGCGGCGGGACAGGGTCATACGCCGCAGTACTTC
CDR3 protein: CASSVAAGQGHTPQYF

J gene: TRBJ2-7
D gene: TRBD1
clone size: -
V gene: TRBV19
CDR3 DNA: TGTGCCAGTAGATCGCGACAGGGAGCCTACGAGCAGTACTTC
CDR3 protein: CASRSRQGAYEQYF

J gene: TRBJ2-5
D gene: -
clone size: -
V gene: TRBV6-5
CDR3 DNA: TGTGCCAGCAGTTATGGACGGCGGGAAGAGACCCAGTACTTC
CDR3 protein: CASSYGRREETQYF

J gene: TRBJ2-5
D gene: TRBD2
clone size: -
V gene: TRBV7-7
CDR3 DNA: TGTGCTAGCAGCTTATCGGCGGGGAGGGGCCAAGAGACCCAGTACTTC
CDR3 protein: CASSLSAGRGQETQYF

J gene: TRBJ2-5
D gene: -
clone size: -
V gene: TRBV27
CDR3 DNA: TGTGCCAGCAGATTCACGACAAGGGGGGAAGAGACCCAGTACTTC
CDR3 protein: CASRFTTRGEETQYF

J gene: TRBJ2-3
D gene: -
clone size: -
V gene: TRBV5-1
CDR3 DNA: TGCGCCAGCAGCTTGAGTGGGCCGGGAACAGATACGCAGTATTTT
CDR3 protein: CASSLSGPGTDTQYF

J gene: TRBJ2-3
D gene: TRBD1
clone size: -
V gene: TRBV5-8
CDR3 DNA: TGTGCCAGCAGCCCTTCGGACAGGCGTAGCACAGATACGCAGTATTTT
CDR3 protein: CASSPSDRRSTDTQYF

J gene: TRBJ2-5
D gene: -
clone size: -
V gene: TRBV5-1
CDR3 DNA: TGCGCCAGCAGCTTCGACCCCCCTACAGAGACCCAGTACTTC
CDR3 protein: CASSFDPPTETQYF

J gene: TRBJ1-4
D gene: -
clone size: -
V gene: TRBV7-2
CDR3 DNA: TGTGCCAGCAGTCTCCCGGGGCGGGGTCCAAATGAAAAACTGTTTTTT
CDR3 protein: CASSLPGRGPNEKLFF

J gene: TRBJ2-7
D gene: TRBD2
clone size: -
V gene: TRBV7-9
CDR3 DNA: TGTGCCAGCAGCGGGTTCAAGGACTTACTAGCGGGAGGGTGGTACGAGCAGTACTTC
CDR3 protein: CASSGFKDLLAGGWYEQYF

J gene: TRBJ2-7
D gene: -
clone size: -
V gene: TRBV19
CDR3 DNA: TGTGCCAGTAGTATAGGGGCAGATTACCTCTACGAGCAGTACTTC
CDR3 protein: CASSIGADYLYEQYF

J gene: TRBJ2-4
D gene: TRBD2
clone size: -
V gene: TRBV28
CDR3 DNA: TGTGCCAGCAGTCAACCGGGACTAGCGGATTTCAAAAACATTCAGTACTTC
CDR3 protein: CASSQPGLADFKNIQYF

J gene: TRBJ2-7
D gene: TRBD2
clone size: -
V gene: TRBV5-4
CDR3 DNA: TGTGCCAGCAGCTTGGGTCTAGCCGAAATTGGGGGGGGCGAGCAGTACTTC
CDR3 protein: CASSLGLAEIGGGEQYF

J gene: TRBJ1-5
D gene: -
clone size: -
V gene: TRBV19
CDR3 DNA: TGTGCCAGTAGTACCGGGGGAGTTCAGCCCCAGCATTTT
CDR3 protein: CASSTGGVQPQHF

J gene: TRBJ1-2
D gene: -
clone size: -
V gene: TRBV10-3
CDR3 DNA: TGTGCCATCAGTGAGGGACCTAGTCTGATCCGGTACACCTTC
CDR3 protein: CAISEGPSLIRYTF

J gene: TRBJ2-3
D gene: TRBD2
clone size: -
V gene: TRBV5-1
CDR3 DNA: TGCGCCAGCAGCTTGGTGTCTAGCGGACGCACAGATACGCAGTATTTT
CDR3 protein: CASSLVSSGRTDTQYF

J gene: TRBJ1-1
D gene: -
clone size: once
V gene: TRBV30
CDR3 DNA: TGTGCCTGGAGCGAGGTTACTAGTTCCGAAGCTTTCTTT
CDR3 protein: CAWSEVTSSEAFF

J gene: TRBJ2-7
D gene: TRBD2
clone size: -
V gene: TRBV28
CDR3 DNA: TGTGCCAGCAGGCGATGGACTAGGACTGCCTACTCCTACGAGCAGTACTTC
CDR3 protein: CASRRWTRTAYSYEQYF

J gene: TRBJ2-5
D gene: -
clone size: -
V gene: TRBV2
CDR3 DNA: TGTGCCAGCAGCGCCCGAGACCACTCCCAAGAGACCCAGTACTTC
CDR3 protein: CASSARDHSQETQYF

J gene: TRBJ2-2
D gene: -
clone size: -
V gene: TRBV18
CDR3 DNA: TGTGCCACTCGCCTAAAGGACAGCAACACCGGGGAGCTGTTTTTT
CDR3 protein: CATRLKDSNTGELFF

J gene: TRBJ2-7
D gene: TRBD2
clone size: -
V gene: TRBV7-2
CDR3 DNA: TGTGCCAGCAGCTTAGTCGGGACTAGACATAGTTACGAGCAGTACTTC
CDR3 protein: CASSLVGTRHSYEQYF

J gene: TRBJ1-2
D gene: -
clone size: -
V gene: TRBV7-2
CDR3 DNA: TGTGCCAGCAGCTTCGGGTCGCGGGGGATCTATGGCTACACCTTC
CDR3 protein: CASSFGSRGIYGYTF

J gene: TRBJ2-2
D gene: -
clone size: -
V gene: TRBV7-3
CDR3 DNA: TGTGCCAGCAGCTCCCGGGCGAACACCGGGGAGCTGTTTTTT
CDR3 protein: CASSSRANTGELFF

J gene: TRBJ2-1
D gene: TRBD2
clone size: once
V gene: TRBV7-9
CDR3 DNA: TGTGCCAGCAGCTTTAGCGGGGGCTACAATGAGCAGTTCTTC
CDR3 protein: CASSFSGGYNEQFF

J gene: TRBJ1-5
D gene: -
clone size: -
V gene: TRBV11-2
CDR3 DNA: TGTGCCAGCAGCTCTGATGATGGGCAGCCCCAGCATTTT
CDR3 protein: CASSSDDGQPQHF

J gene: TRBJ2-7
D gene: TRBD2
clone size: -
V gene: TRBV5-4
CDR3 DNA: TGTGCCAGCAGCTTGGCGGTAGCGGGCAGAACCTACGAGCAGTACTTC
CDR3 protein: CASSLAVAGRTYEQYF

J gene: TRBJ2-4
D gene: -
clone size: -
V gene: TRBV5-1
CDR3 DNA: TGCGCCAGCAGCTTCGGGAACAGTGGAGCCAAAAACATTCAGTACTTC
CDR3 protein: CASSFGNSGAKNIQYF

J gene: TRBJ2-5
D gene: TRBD1
clone size: -
V gene: TRBV7-2
CDR3 DNA: TGTGCCAGCAGCCGACAGGGGGCGGGGGAGACCCAGTACTTC
CDR3 protein: CASSRQGAGETQYF

J gene: TRBJ2-1
D gene: TRBD2
clone size: -
V gene: TRBV18
CDR3 DNA: TGTGCCAGCTCACCACGGCTAGCGGTTACGGTTAATGAGCAGTTCTTC
CDR3 protein: CASSPRLAVTVNEQFF

J gene: TRBJ1-3
D gene: -
clone size: -
V gene: TRBV7-9
CDR3 DNA: TGTGCCAGCAGACACGGAACTACAGGGTTTCTGGACACCATATATTTT
CDR3 protein: CASRHGTTGFLDTIYF

J gene: TRBJ2-5
D gene: -
clone size: -
V gene: TRBV9
CDR3 DNA: TGTGCCAGCACCCGCGGGGAAGTCGAGACCCAGTACTTC
CDR3 protein: CASTRGEVETQYF

J gene: TRBJ2-5
D gene: -
clone size: -
V gene: TRBV30
CDR3 DNA: TGTGCCTGGGGGACCCAGTACTTC
CDR3 protein: CAWGTQYF

J gene: TRBJ1-5
D gene: TRBD1
clone size: -
V gene: TRBV28
CDR3 DNA: TGTGCCAGCAGTCTGGGGACAGGGCTACTCAATCAGCCCCAGCATTTT
CDR3 protein: CASSLGTGLLNQPQHF

J gene: TRBJ1-5
D gene: -
clone size: -
V gene: TRBV6-1
CDR3 DNA: TGTGCCATCATGCCAGCCGCCGATCAGCCCCAGCATTTT
CDR3 protein: CAIMPAADQPQHF

J gene: TRBJ2-1
D gene: TRBD2
clone size: -
V gene: TRBV2
CDR3 DNA: TGTGCCAGCAGCTCAGGGATAGCGGGGGGGGATGAGCAGTTCTTC
CDR3 protein: CASSSGIAGGDEQFF

J gene: TRBJ2-3
D gene: -
clone size: once
V gene: TRBV5-1
CDR3 DNA: TGCGCCAGCAGCCCTCTGACAGGCCAACCCAATACGCAGTATTTT
CDR3 protein: CASSPLTGQPNTQYF

J gene: TRBJ2-1
D gene: -
clone size: -
V gene: TRBV9
CDR3 DNA: TGTGCCAGCAGCGTCGGGAACCTCGACAATGAGCAGTTCTTC
CDR3 protein: CASSVGNLDNEQFF

J gene: TRBJ2-5
D gene: -
clone size: -
V gene: TRBV2
CDR3 DNA: TGTGCCAGCAGGGCGACTAGACAAGAGACCCAGTACTTC
CDR3 protein: CASRATRQETQYF

J gene: TRBJ2-6
D gene: -
clone size: -
V gene: TRBV14
CDR3 DNA: TGTGCCAGCAGCTACCGGGCAAGCTCTGGGGCCAACGTCCTGACTTTC
CDR3 protein: CASSYRASSGANVLTF

J gene: TRBJ2-1
D gene: TRBD2
clone size: -
V gene: TRBV7-8
CDR3 DNA: TGTGCCAGCAGCCCACCTCCTAGCGGGAGTGGTAATGAGCAGTTCTTC
CDR3 protein: CASSPPPSGSGNEQFF

J gene: TRBJ2-3
D gene: TRBD2
clone size: -
V gene: TRBV27
CDR3 DNA: TGTGCCAGCAGCTCCCCCGGGGCTAGCGGGAGTACAGATACGCAGTATTTT
CDR3 protein: CASSSPGASGSTDTQYF

J gene: TRBJ1-5
D gene: -
clone size: -
V gene: TRBV28
CDR3 DNA: TGTGCCAGCCTCACCCTGGGACGAGGGCTTAGCAATCAGCCCCAGCATTTT
CDR3 protein: CASLTLGRGLSNQPQHF

J gene: TRBJ2-1
D gene: -
clone size: -
V gene: TRBV18
CDR3 DNA: TGTGCCAGCTCACCGCCACCCGGATACAATGAGCAGTTCTTC
CDR3 protein: CASSPPPGYNEQFF